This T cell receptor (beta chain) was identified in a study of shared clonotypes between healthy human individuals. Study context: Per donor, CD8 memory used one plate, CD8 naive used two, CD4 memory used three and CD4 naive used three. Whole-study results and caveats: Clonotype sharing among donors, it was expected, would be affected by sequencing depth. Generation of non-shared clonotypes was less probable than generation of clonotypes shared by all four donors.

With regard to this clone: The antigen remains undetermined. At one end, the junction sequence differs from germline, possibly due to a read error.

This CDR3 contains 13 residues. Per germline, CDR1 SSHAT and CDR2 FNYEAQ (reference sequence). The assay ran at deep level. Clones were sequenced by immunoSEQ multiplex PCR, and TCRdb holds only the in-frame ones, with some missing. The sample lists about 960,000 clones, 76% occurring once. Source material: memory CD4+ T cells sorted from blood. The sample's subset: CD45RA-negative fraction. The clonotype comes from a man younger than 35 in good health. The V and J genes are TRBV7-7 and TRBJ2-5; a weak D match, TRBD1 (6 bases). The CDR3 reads CASSPIQGEAQYF. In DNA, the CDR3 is TGTGCTAGCAGCCCCATACAGGGTGAGGCCCAGTACTTC.